This T cell receptor beta chain was sequenced for a study of T cell repertoires in cytomegalovirus infection. Whole-study context: Public TCR beta signature analysis indicated the presence of both CMV infection and matching HLA type.

Germline CDR1 is MNHEY and CDR2 is SVGAGI. Trimming took off 0 bases at V and 6 bases at J, with 9 bases between the two ends. CDR3 length: 14 residues. TCRdb reprocessed the reads via MiXCR and lists one record per CDR3 protein. The sample carries roughly 570,000 distinct CDR3 sequences, over 35% recorded once. This clonotype occurred a few times. Antigen specificity is unknown. Study results and limitations: HLA-C-restricted TCR beta clonotypes specific for CMV led the ex vivo response. Individuals carrying CMV plus the relevant HLA were identified by cumulative frequency of public TCR beta families.

This sequence originates from a human donor in good health (CMV status not recorded). Some clones in this sample may be carry-over from other donors' samples. The chain carries TRBV6-5 and TRBJ1-5; D call uncertain. The sample consisted of cultured PBMCs, taken from culture after CMV antigen stimulation. The CDR3, as DNA: TGTGCCAGCAGTTACTCCCCTGACCGTCAGCCCCAGCATTTT. Amino acids: CASSYSPDRQPQHF.